The rows below give T cell receptor beta chains drawn from one sample of a study of shared clonotypes between healthy human individuals. The method was immunoSEQ multiplex PCR; TCRdb's version includes in-frame clones alone and lacks a portion of them. The sample has under 1 million clones, 85% to 95% seen once; the top ten hold 20% to 30%. Sequencing was done on a sample of naive CD8+ T cells sorted from blood. Receptor source: a man between 25 and 39 years old in good health. Both conserved end residues are part of each CDR3. Each record gives: V gene, J gene, CDR3 protein.

V: TRBV4-1; J: TRBJ2-1; CDR3: CASSQGPGTSFLGEQFF
V: TRBV30; J: TRBJ2-1; CDR3: CAWSPLGGLLNEQFF
V: TRBV6-6; J: TRBJ2-1; CDR3: CASSYSQAKGYNEQFF
V: TRBV7-2; J: TRBJ2-7; CDR3: CASSPEGGSGYYEQYF
V: TRBV29-1; J: TRBJ2-1; CDR3: CSVGGARDGRSDYNEQFF
V: TRBV18; J: TRBJ2-3; CDR3: CASSDTSGITDTQYF
V: TRBV4-2; J: TRBJ2-1; CDR3: CASSEGQGARGWDEQFF
V: TRBV10-3; J: TRBJ2-1; CDR3: CAISIASYNEQFF
V: TRBV4-1; J: TRBJ2-1; CDR3: CASTGTSGGYNEQFF
V: TRBV9; J: TRBJ1-1; CDR3: CASSRTRGMNTEAFF
V: TRBV4-1; J: TRBJ2-2; CDR3: CASSQDGAGLNTGELFF
V: TRBV6-1; J: TRBJ1-5; CDR3: CASSEGGLDRETAQPQHF
V: TRBV4-1; J: TRBJ2-7; CDR3: CASSQNRGYEQYF
V: TRBV11-2; J: TRBJ2-7; CDR3: CARIPLRARKQYF
V: TRBV9; J: TRBJ2-7; CDR3: CASSVEGEGEQYF
V: TRBV27; J: TRBJ2-1; CDR3: CASSLFFGPDNEQFF
V: TRBV19; J: TRBJ2-7; CDR3: CASSRGITTAHAYEQYF
V: TRBV9; J: TRBJ1-2; CDR3: CASMRDPNGYTF
V: TRBV9; J: TRBJ2-1; CDR3: CASSAPERENEQFF
V: TRBV5-4; J: TRBJ1-1; CDR3: CASSLEPGRTEAFF
V: TRBV7-8; J: TRBJ1-4; CDR3: CASSPQGNNEKLFF
V: TRBV7-2; J: TRBJ1-5; CDR3: CASSLVGQPQHF
V: TRBV18; J: TRBJ2-7; CDR3: CASSQARGSYEQYF
V: TRBV15; J: TRBJ1-5; CDR3: CATSRQTGQQPQHF
V: TRBV18; J: TRBJ1-1; CDR3: CASSLGQKNTEAFF
V: TRBV4-1; J: TRBJ2-7; CDR3: CASSQLAERAYEQYF
V: TRBV11-2; J: TRBJ2-1; CDR3: CASSLYVNSYNEQFF
V: TRBV18; J: TRBJ2-3; CDR3: CASSPPVLAALYTDTQYF
V: TRBV27; J: TRBJ1-1; CDR3: CASSPHGNTEAFF
V: TRBV14; J: TRBJ2-7; CDR3: CASSQPEYPYEQYF
V: TRBV7-9; J: TRBJ1-1; CDR3: CASSLSWDGTNTEAFF
V: TRBV7-9; J: TRBJ2-3; CDR3: CASSRRKERGTQYF
V: TRBV9; J: TRBJ1-3; CDR3: CASSVDERDREAGNTIYF
V: TRBV29-1; J: TRBJ2-2; CDR3: CSVVLAGGNTGELFF
V: TRBV27; J: TRBJ1-1; CDR3: CASSAWKTGRVNTEAFF
V: TRBV7-2; J: TRBJ2-1; CDR3: CASSRGSYNEQFF
V: TRBV27; J: TRBJ2-3; CDR3: CASNRRPSGTDTQYF
V: TRBV18; J: TRBJ2-7; CDR3: CASSPPGLAGVSEQYF
V: TRBV18; J: TRBJ2-2; CDR3: CASSPIRNRNTGELFF
V: TRBV7-9; J: TRBJ2-3; CDR3: CASGDHGGPGLATTDTQYF
V: TRBV10-1; J: TRBJ2-1; CDR3: CASSESKWSRTSSYNEQFF
V: TRBV10-3; J: TRBJ2-5; CDR3: CAISESIDGVQETQYF
V: TRBV5-1; J: TRBJ2-3; CDR3: CASSLEETGQLAGDTQYF
V: TRBV4-1; J: TRBJ2-7; CDR3: CASSLSAGVVLHYEQYF
V: TRBV5-6; J: TRBJ2-2; CDR3: CASSLVRGGNTGELFF